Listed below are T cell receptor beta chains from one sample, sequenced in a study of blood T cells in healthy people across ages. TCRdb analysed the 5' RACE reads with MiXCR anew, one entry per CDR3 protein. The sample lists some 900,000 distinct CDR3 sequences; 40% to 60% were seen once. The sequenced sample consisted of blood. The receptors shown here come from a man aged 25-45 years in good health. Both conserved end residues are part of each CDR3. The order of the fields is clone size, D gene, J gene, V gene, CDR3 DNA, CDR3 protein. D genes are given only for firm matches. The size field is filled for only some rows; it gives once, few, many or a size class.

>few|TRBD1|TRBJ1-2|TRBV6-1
TGTGCCAGCAGTGCTAACAGGGGGCTCCACTATGGCTACACCTTC
CASSANRGLHYGYTF
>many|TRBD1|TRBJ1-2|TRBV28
TGTGCCAGCAGTTTAACGGGACAGGGGGCATCTAACTATGGCTACACCTTC
CASSLTGQGASNYGYTF
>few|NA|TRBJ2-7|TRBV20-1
TGCAGTGCTAGATATACAAATGCCTACGAGCAGTACTTC
CSARYTNAYEQYF
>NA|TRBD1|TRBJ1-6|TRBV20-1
TGCAGTGCCATTTCGCTAGGGGGACAGGATAATTCACCCCTCCACTTT
CSAISLGGQDNSPLHF
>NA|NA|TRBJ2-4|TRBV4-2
TGTGCCAGCTACGGAACTGGAGCCAAAAACATTCAGTACTTC
CASYGTGAKNIQYF
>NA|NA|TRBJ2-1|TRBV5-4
TGTGCCGGATCGACCCGGGACTACAATGAGCAGTTCTTC
CAGSTRDYNEQFF
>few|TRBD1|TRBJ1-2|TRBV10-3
TGTGCCATCACCGGGACAGTCCAAAGTTTAGGCTACACCTTC
CAITGTVQSLGYTF
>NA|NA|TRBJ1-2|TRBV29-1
TGCAGCGTTGATAACGGGGGAATTGGCTACACCTTC
CSVDNGGIGYTF
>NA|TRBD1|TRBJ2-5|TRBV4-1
TGCGCCAGCAGCCATGGACAGGGGGCTTTTGAGACCCAGTACTTC
CASSHGQGAFETQYF
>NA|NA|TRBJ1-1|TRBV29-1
TGCAGCGTTGTCAGCCCAGGGCAAACTGAAGCTTTCTTT
CSVVSPGQTEAFF
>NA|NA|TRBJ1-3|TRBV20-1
TGCAGTGCTACCCCAGCCGCATGGAGCTCTGGAAACACCATATATTTT
CSATPAAWSSGNTIYF
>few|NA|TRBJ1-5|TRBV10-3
TGTGCCATCACCCAGGGACTGCTCAATCAGCCCCAGCATTTT
CAITQGLLNQPQHF
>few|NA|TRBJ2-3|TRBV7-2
TGTGCCAGCAGCTTAGGAGGGATCCTATTCACAGATACGCAGTATTTT
CASSLGGILFTDTQYF
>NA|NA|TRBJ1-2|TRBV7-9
TGTGCCAGCAGCCGTTCTCGGGGCTACACCTTC
CASSRSRGYTF
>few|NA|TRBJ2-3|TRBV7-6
TGTGCCAGCAGCCCCCAAACAGGGCTCCCTACAGATACGCAGTATTTT
CASSPQTGLPTDTQYF
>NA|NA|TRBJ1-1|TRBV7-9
TGTGCCAGCAGCGTAGATGGTGTGGCGGCTGAAGCTTTCTTT
CASSVDGVAAEAFF
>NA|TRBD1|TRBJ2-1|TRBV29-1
TGCAGCGTCGACAGGGGCCTCCAAGAGACCCAGTTCTTC
CSVDRGLQETQFF
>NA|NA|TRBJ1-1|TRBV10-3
TGTGCCAGCGGTCGGTCCGGAGGGGTCCCCACTGAAGCTTTCTTT
CASGRSGGVPTEAFF
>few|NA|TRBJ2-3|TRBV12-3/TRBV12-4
TGTGCCAGCAGATCTCTCCGGGTAGGGTCCGCTACGCAGTATTTT
CASRSLRVGSATQYF
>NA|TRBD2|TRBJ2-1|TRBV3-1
TGTGCCAGCAGGGACGGGGGGGACTCGAATGAGCAGTTCTTC
CASRDGGDSNEQFF
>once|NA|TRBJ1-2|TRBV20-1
TGCAGTGCTCCCGACCAGCGGGGGGAGGGTGGCTACACCTTC
CSAPDQRGEGGYTF
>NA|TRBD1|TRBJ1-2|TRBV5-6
TGTGCCAGCAGCGGTCGACCGGGACAGGGGGCCGATGGCTACACCTTC
CASSGRPGQGADGYTF
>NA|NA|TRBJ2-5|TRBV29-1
TGCAGCGCAGGGGGGGAAGAGACCCAGTACTTC
CSAGGEETQYF